This TCR beta chain comes out of a study of low-dose radiotherapy and immunotherapy resistance in tumors. Time point noted: before trial treatment. TCR amplification ran 20 PCR cycles using constant-region and V-primer adapter primers. TCRdb fed the reads into MiXCR, producing one record per CDR3 protein. The data hold tens of thousands of distinct CDR3 sequences, with roughly 12% observed a single time. In its sample, this clonotype was seen many times. Material: PBMCs, obtained before treatment. The receptor comes from a female donor with ovarian cancer.

The CDR3 DNA is TGTGCCATCACTGCGGACACTTACACTGAAGCTTTCTTT. As protein: CAITADTYTEAFF. The J gene is TRBJ1-1, the V gene TRBV10-3; TRBD1 might be the D (5 bases). Germline V CDR1 and CDR2: ENHRY, SYGVKD. The CDR3 has 13 amino acids. Trimming removed 7 bases from V and 3 bases from J, with 12 bases in between.